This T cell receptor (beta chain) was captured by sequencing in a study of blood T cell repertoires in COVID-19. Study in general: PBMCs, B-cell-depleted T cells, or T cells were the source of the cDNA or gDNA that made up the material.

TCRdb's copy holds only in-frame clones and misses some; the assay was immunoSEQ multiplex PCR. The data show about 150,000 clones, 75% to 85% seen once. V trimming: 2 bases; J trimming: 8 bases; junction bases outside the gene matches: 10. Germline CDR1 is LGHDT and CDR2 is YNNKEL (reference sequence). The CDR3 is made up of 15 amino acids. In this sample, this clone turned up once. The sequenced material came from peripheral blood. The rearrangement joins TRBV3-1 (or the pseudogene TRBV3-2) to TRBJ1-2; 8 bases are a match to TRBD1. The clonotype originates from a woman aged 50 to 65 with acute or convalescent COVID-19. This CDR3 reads CASSQQAGGGGGYTF. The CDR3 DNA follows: TGTGCCAGCAGCCAACAAGCAGGGGGCGGCGGAGGCTACACCTTC.